Each of the 19 T cell receptor beta chains below was sequenced from the same sample in a study of long-term antiretroviral therapy in people with HIV (dated by TCRdb to between 2021 and 2022). The immunoSEQ hsTCRB v3.0 assay was used at survey level resolution to sequence the TRB variable region. Imported from immuneACCESS, the table was reduced by TCRdb to in-frame sequences with V and J called. These copies leave out some clones; in studies compared against another copy, an unresolved V gene accounts for under half, and the cause of the remainder is not known. Counted in this sample were 45,000 or so clones; about 94% of them appeared once. The ten biggest clones cover 2% to 2.5% of the sample. The material was unsorted PBMCs, obtained 9 to 9.5 years after starting antiretroviral therapy. The receptors derive from a man younger than 45 with HIV.

V is TRBV5-1 and J is TRBJ1-1; no clear D gene. The CDR3 length is 15 residues. Trimming took 3 bases from V and 1 from J, leaving 13 bases between them. Germline CDR1 SGHRS, CDR2 YFSETQ. The CDR3 loop reads CASSSSQIKNTEAFF. In nucleotides, the CDR3 is TGCGCCAGCAGCTCCAGCCAGATCAAGAACACTGAAGCTTTCTTT.

This sequence joins TRBV4-2 and TRBJ1-3; no clear D gene. V dropped 1 base and J dropped 0 bases, with 7 bases sitting between them. The CDR3 sequence is 15 residues long. The germline gives CDR1 LGHNA, CDR2 YNFKEQ. This CDR3 is CASSQGSLSGNTIYF. In DNA form, the CDR3 reads TGTGCCAGCAGCCAAGGCAGCCTCTCTGGAAACACCATATATTTT.

This rearrangement joins TRBV15 to TRBJ2-5; D possibly corresponds to TRBD1 (5 bases). The V end was cut by 3 bases, the J end by 7 bases, with 18 bases between. The CDR3 has 15 amino acids. Germline CDR1 and CDR2: LNHNV and YYDKDF (reference sequence). The CDR3 sequence is CATSRDTLGFWTQYF. The CDR3 nucleotides read TGTGCCACCAGCAGGGACACGTTGGGTTTTTGGACCCAGTACTTC.

This clone was counted a single time. CDR3 region: CASSLSNQETQYF. In DNA form, the CDR3 reads TGTGCCAGCAGTTTATCTAATCAAGAGACCCAGTACTTC. This chain uses TRBV28 with TRBJ2-5; D uncertain. From germline, CDR1 is MDHEN and CDR2 SYDVKM. V lost 1 base and J lost 2, with 5 bases in between. The length of the CDR3 is 13 residues.

The V and J genes are TRBV2 and TRBJ2-2; 8 bases line up with TRBD1. With V trimmed by 7 bases and J by 6 bases, 13 bases remained unmatched. This CDR3 is built from 16 residues. The germline CDR1 and CDR2 sequences are SNHLY and FYNNEI. The DNA for the CDR3 is TGTGCCAGCAATGGAGTCGACAGGGGATATGCCGGGGAGCTGTTTTTT. It encodes CASNGVDRGYAGELFF.

This CDR3 reads CAISEHREGEKLFF. CDR3 coding DNA: TGTGCCATCAGTGAGCACAGGGAAGGAGAAAAACTGTTTTTT. The J gene is TRBJ1-4, the V gene TRBV10-3; D is perhaps TRBD1 (6 bases). This CDR3 comprises 14 residues. The ends were cut back, 2 bases at V and 8 bases at J, with 12 bases in the middle. Germline assignment: CDR1 ENHRY and CDR2 SYGVKD.

This clone was found once. The junction differs from germline at one of its ends, possibly a read error. The V gene is TRBV7-7, the J gene TRBJ2-2; 8 bases line up with TRBD2. The CDR3 loop spans 14 amino acids. CDR1 and CDR2 (germline): SSHAT, FNYEAQ (reference sequence). CDR3: CASSLAGRTGELFF. In DNA form, the CDR3 reads TGTGCTAGCAGCTTAGCGGGGCGGACCGGGGAGCTGTTTTTT.

The chain has TRBV6-5 and TRBJ2-3, with D possibly being TRBD1 (5 bases). The CDR3 sequence is 15 residues long. Germline V gene lookup returns CDR1 MNHEY and CDR2 SVGAGI. Trimming shortened V by 6 bases and J by 1 base, and 14 bases separated the two germline ends. The CDR3 DNA reads TGTGCCAGCAGCCCAGGGTGGTCGGGCACAGATACGCAGTATTTT. This gives the protein CASSPGWSGTDTQYF.

This chain uses TRBV5-1 with TRBJ1-1; D possibly corresponds to TRBD1 (5 bases). This CDR3 spans 16 amino acids. V was shortened by 0 bases and J by 3 bases, with 15 bases between the two germline ends. Germline lookup yields CDR1 SGHRS and CDR2 YFSETQ. CDR3 sequence reads: CASSLVLGRADTEAFF. The DNA for the CDR3 is TGCGCCAGCAGCTTGGTTTTGGGCAGGGCGGACACTGAAGCTTTCTTT.

V gene TRBV7-9 combines with J gene TRBJ1-5; D remains ambiguous. With 1 base removed from V and 7 bases from J, the gap between germline ends came to 5 bases. The CDR3 runs 12 residues. The germline V gene encodes CDR1 SEHNR and CDR2 FQNEAQ (reference sequence). This CDR3 is CASSLDVQPQHF. The DNA for the CDR3 is TGTGCCAGCAGCTTAGACGTGCAGCCCCAGCATTTT.

The rearrangement links TRBV28 to TRBJ2-1, with TRBD1 matching over 10 bases. Germline V gives CDR1 MDHEN, CDR2 SYDVKM. J was trimmed by 4 bases and V by 6 bases; bases with no gene match: 6. The length of the CDR3 is 15 residues. The CDR3 reads CASRLGQGEYNEQFF. CDR3 nucleotides: TGTGCCAGCAGGCTTGGACAGGGGGAATACAATGAGCAGTTCTTC. Supplemented by reference TRBV28 and TRBJ2-1, the full variable domain reads DVKVTQSSRYLVKRTGEKVFLECVQDMDHENMFWYRQDPGLGLRLIYFSYDVKMKEKGDIPEGYSVSREKKERFSLILESASTNQTSMYLCASRLGQGEYNEQFFGPGTRLTVL.

J is TRBJ1-1 and V is TRBV4-1, with D possibly matching TRBD1 (5 bases). The CDR3 loop spans 14 amino acids. CDR1 is MGHRA, CDR2 YSYEKL, per germline. Between the trimmed V and J ends, which lost 1 base and 6 bases, there was a span of 12 bases. The CDR3 bases are TGCGCCAGCAGCCAAGGTGGGCAGGGAGCTGAAGCTTTCTTT. Its protein is CASSQGGQGAEAFF.

This rearrangement joins TRBV27 to TRBJ2-2, with D unresolved. The CDR3 totals 12 residues. From germline, CDR1 is MNHEY and CDR2 SMNVEV (reference sequence). V was cut by 3 bases and J by 1 base, with 0 bases left in between. The CDR3 protein is CASSLNTGELFF. DNA for the CDR3: TGTGCCAGCAGTTTGAACACCGGGGAGCTGTTTTTT.

This sequence joins TRBV18 and TRBJ1-1, with 8 bases fitting TRBD1. The germline V gene encodes CDR1 KGHSH and CDR2 LQKENI. V lost 3 bases, J lost 6 bases, and 15 bases stayed unmatched. This CDR3 has 17 residues. The CDR3 protein is CASSPTMQGAKGSEAFF. CDR3 DNA: TGTGCCAGCTCACCCACCATGCAGGGGGCGAAGGGTTCTGAAGCTTTCTTT.

The chain uses TRBV5-4 and TRBJ1-2; D is uncertain. Deletions cut 2 bases from V and 7 bases from J, with 12 bases between. Germline CDR1 SGHNT, CDR2 YYREEE (reference sequence). The CDR3 totals 13 residues. The CDR3 is CASSFERSTGYTF. CDR3 bases: TGTGCCAGCAGCTTTGAACGGTCTACTGGCTACACCTTC.

V and J are TRBV10-3 and TRBJ1-2; D not certain. This CDR3 region has 14 residues. Germline V lookup: CDR1 ENHRY, CDR2 SYGVKD. V lost 8 bases and J 8 bases, leaving 21 bases between the germline ends. Here the CDR3 DNA reads TGTGCCATCGGAGCAACAAGGGAATTGCGGGGCTACACCTTC. Translated, it gives CAIGATRELRGYTF.

The V gene is TRBV11-1, the J gene TRBJ2-2, with 8 positions matching TRBD1. The CDR3 spans 17 residues. Unmatched junction bases numbered 9, after V lost 5 bases and J lost 1 base. Germline V CDR1 and CDR2: SGHAT, FQDESV (reference sequence). The CDR3 coding sequence is TGTGCCAGCAGCCCTATCGCCGGGACAGGGAACACCGGGGAGCTGTTTTTT. It specifies CASSPIAGTGNTGELFF.

The chain recombines TRBV5-4 with TRBJ2-7, with 9 bases matching TRBD1. Germline CDR1 reads SGHNT; CDR2 reads YYREEE (reference sequence). J was trimmed by 5 bases and V by 5 bases; bases with no gene match: 2. The CDR3 contains 12 residues. CDR3 sequence (DNA): TGTGCCAGCAGGGACAGGGGAGACGAGCAGTACTTC. Its protein is CASRDRGDEQYF.

The V gene is TRBV6-1, the J gene TRBJ1-2; D ambiguous. CDR1 and CDR2 from the germline V gene are MNHNS and SASEGT. V gave up 0 bases and J gave up 0 bases, with 8 bases separating them. The CDR3 is 15 amino acids. CDR3 bases: TGTGCCAGCAGTGAAGCGCCAGGCGCTAACTATGGCTACACCTTC. Amino acids: CASSEAPGANYGYTF.